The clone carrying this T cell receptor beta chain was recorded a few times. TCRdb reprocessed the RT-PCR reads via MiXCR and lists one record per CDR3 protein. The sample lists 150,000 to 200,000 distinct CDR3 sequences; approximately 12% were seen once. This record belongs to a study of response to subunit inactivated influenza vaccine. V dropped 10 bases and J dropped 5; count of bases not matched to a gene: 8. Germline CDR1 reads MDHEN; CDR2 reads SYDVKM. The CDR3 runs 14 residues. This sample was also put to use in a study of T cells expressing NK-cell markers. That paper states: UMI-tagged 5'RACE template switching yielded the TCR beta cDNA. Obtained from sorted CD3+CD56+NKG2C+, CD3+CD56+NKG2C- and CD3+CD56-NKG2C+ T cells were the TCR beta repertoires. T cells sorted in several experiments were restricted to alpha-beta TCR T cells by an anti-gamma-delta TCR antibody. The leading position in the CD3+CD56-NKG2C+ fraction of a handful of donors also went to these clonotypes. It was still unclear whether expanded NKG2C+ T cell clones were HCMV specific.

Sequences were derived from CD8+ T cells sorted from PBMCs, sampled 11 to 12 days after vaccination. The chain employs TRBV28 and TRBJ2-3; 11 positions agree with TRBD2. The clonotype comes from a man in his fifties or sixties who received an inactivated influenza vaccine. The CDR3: CATRLAGFGDTQYF. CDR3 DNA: TGTGCCACAAGACTAGCGGGATTTGGAGATACGCAGTATTTT. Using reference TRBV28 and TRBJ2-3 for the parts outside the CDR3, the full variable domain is DVKVTQSSRYLVKRTGEKVFLECVQDMDHENMFWYRQDPGLGLRLIYFSYDVKMKEKGDIPEGYSVSREKKERFSLILESASTNQTSMYLCATRLAGFGDTQYFGPGTRLTVL.